The source of this TCR beta chain is a study of T cell repertoires in cytomegalovirus infection. Study summary: It can be stated that public TCR beta signatures indicated CMV infection as well as a matching HLA type.

TCRdb called the reads again in MiXCR, with one record for every CDR3 protein. Here the sample spans 130,000 or so distinct CDR3 sequences, 5.5% to 7% being singletons. Whole-study findings and limits: Ex vivo, HLA-C-restricted CMV-specific TCR beta clonotypes prevailed over the rest of the response.

This clonotype has at least ten counts. Its specificity is unknown. The sequence was obtained from a human donor in good health (CMV status not recorded). Some clones in this sample may be carry-over from other donors' samples. Sequenced: PBMCs.

The CDR3 is CATSDSRGRNTGELFF. In nucleotides, the CDR3 is TGTGCCACCAGTGATTCCAGGGGACGGAACACCGGGGAGCTGTTTTTT. The V gene is TRBV24-1, the J gene TRBJ2-2, with D perhaps TRBD1 (6 bases). Germline values: CDR1 KGHDR, CDR2 SFDVKD. Trimming cost V 2 bases and J 1 base, with 10 bases left between them. The CDR3 consists of 16 residues.